Following are 29 T cell receptor beta chains from one sample sequenced in a study of beta chain features in type 1 diabetes. Every isolated RNA sample was fully reverse transcribed, so sequencing captured expressed TCRB transcripts. Produced via immunoSEQ multiplex PCR; TCRdb's table is partial and in-frame only. The data show around 320,000 clones, 14% seen once. The sample consisted of central memory CD4+ T cells from blood. These receptors were taken from a man aged 30 to 45 in good health.

The chain links TRBV9 to TRBJ2-1; 9 bases fit TRBD2. The CDR3 loop spans 16 amino acids. The trim removed 0 bases at V and 9 bases at J, leaving 10 bases unmatched. Germline V CDR1 and CDR2: SGDLS, YYNGEE. The CDR3 protein is CASSVGASGAWGEQFF. Written as DNA, the CDR3 is TGTGCCAGCAGCGTAGGGGCTAGCGGGGCCTGGGGTGAGCAGTTCTTC.

This chain links TRBV10-3 with TRBJ2-3, with TRBD2 matching 11 bases. V lost 4 bases and J lost 2; bases outside the gene matches: 5. The CDR3 spans 16 residues. The germline gives CDR1 ENHRY, CDR2 SYGVKD. This CDR3 is CAISGGLAENTDTQYF. For the CDR3, the DNA is TGTGCCATCAGTGGGGGACTAGCGGAGAACACAGATACGCAGTATTTT.

V usage is TRBV5-6 and J usage is TRBJ2-7; D is uncertain. Germline CDR1 is SGHDT and CDR2 is YYEEEE. The CDR3 spans 12 residues. Trimming shortened V by 5 bases and J by 3 bases, and 9 bases separated the two germline ends. The CDR3 bases are TGTGCCAGCAGTAGTCAGATCTACGAGCAGTACTTC. This encodes CASSSQIYEQYF.

J is TRBJ2-2 and V is TRBV6-5; D uncertain. The CDR3 sequence is 12 residues long. Trimming removed 5 bases at V and 7 bases at J, with 8 bases between. Germline-derived CDR1 and CDR2 are MNHEY and SVGAGI. The CDR3 nucleotides read TGTGCCAGCAGTGGCACGCGCGGGGAGCTGTTTTTT. Translating it yields CASSGTRGELFF.

This clone was recorded many times. This chain links TRBV19 with TRBJ2-1; tentatively, D is TRBD1 (5 bases). V was pared by 2 bases and J by 8 bases, with 10 bases between. The CDR3 totals 13 residues. Germline CDR1 reads LNHDA; CDR2 reads SQIVND (reference sequence). CDR3 DNA: TGTGCCAGTAGTATACCAGGGATGGATGAGCAGTTCTTC. The encoded protein is CASSIPGMDEQFF. Supplemented by reference TRBV19 and TRBJ2-1, the full variable domain reads DGGITQSPKYLFRKEGQNVTLSCEQNLNHDAMYWYRQDPGQGLRLIYYSQIVNDFQKGDIAEGYSVSREKKESFPLTVTSAQKNPTAFYLCASSIPGMDEQFFGPGTRLTVL.

This clone was seen only a few times. Written as DNA, the CDR3 is TGTGCCAGCAGTTACACCCGGAGGGAAAACATTCAGTACTTC. Translation: CASSYTRRENIQYF. The rearrangement uses TRBV6-5 and TRBJ2-4; the D gene is possibly TRBD2 (6 bases). This CDR3 spans 14 amino acids. With 2 bases removed from V and 5 bases from J, the gap between germline ends came to 10 bases. CDR1 is MNHEY and CDR2 is SVGAGI in the germline V gene.

V usage is TRBV5-6 and J usage is TRBJ1-4; no definite D call. The CDR3 totals 16 residues. Germline V lookup: CDR1 SGHDT, CDR2 YYEEEE. Trimming took off 6 bases at V and 5 bases at J, with 20 bases between the two ends. The CDR3 here is CASMSSRVGSNEKLFF. The CDR3 region has the DNA TGTGCCAGCATGAGCTCGCGGGTAGGGTCAAATGAAAAACTGTTTTTT.

This clone was observed many times. This sequence joins TRBV30 and TRBJ2-1, with 9 positions matching TRBD2. This CDR3 has 15 amino acids. Per the germline V gene, CDR1 is GTSNPN and CDR2 is SVGIG (reference sequence). Unmatched junction bases numbered 6, after V lost 2 bases and J lost 4 bases. CDR3 sequence (DNA): TGTGCCTGGAGTTGGGCTAGCGGGATGTACAATGAGCAGTTCTTC. Translation gives CAWSWASGMYNEQFF.

With regard to this clone: Within the sample, other DNA sequences also encode this same CDR3. CDR3 DNA: TGTGCCAGCAGCCCAACAGATACGCAGTATTTT. This encodes CASSPTDTQYF. The chain uses TRBV7-8 and TRBJ2-3; D unresolved. The CDR3 has 11 amino acids. Between the trimmed V and J ends, which lost 5 bases and 3 bases, there was a span of 3 bases. Germline values: CDR1 SGHVS, CDR2 FQNEAQ.

This clone was recorded a few times. The CDR3 nucleotides read TGTGCCAGCAGCTTATCTGGGGAGTACACCGGGGAGCTGTTTTTT. Translating gives CASSLSGEYTGELFF. The chain combines TRBV7-2 with TRBJ2-2; a weak D match, TRBD2 (5 bases). This CDR3 contains 15 residues. Germline V lookup: CDR1 SGHTA, CDR2 FQGNSA. V was shortened by 2 bases and J by 3 bases, with 10 bases between the two germline ends.

The chain links TRBV6-6 to TRBJ2-3; 9 bases align to TRBD2. This CDR3 is 15 amino acids long. V shed 5 bases and J 4 bases; nucleotides not matched to a gene: 7. Looked up from germline, CDR1 is MNHNY and CDR2 is SVGAGI (reference sequence). DNA of the CDR3: TGTGCCAGCAGTGATAGCGGGAGTGTTGCAGATACGCAGTATTTT. Encoded protein: CASSDSGSVADTQYF.

This clone was counted between two and nine times. The V call is TRBV14, the J call TRBJ2-1, with 10 nucleotides matching TRBD2. The V and J ends lost 2 bases and 3 bases, in that order; junction bases with no gene match: 4. This CDR3 is 16 amino acids long. The germline gives CDR1 SGHDN, CDR2 FVKESK. The CDR3 loop reads CASSQLRTSGYNEQFF. The CDR3 coding sequence is TGTGCCAGCAGCCAACTTCGGACTAGCGGCTACAATGAGCAGTTCTTC.

The chain couples TRBV7-6 to TRBJ2-2; D assignment may be TRBD1 or TRBD2 (5 bases each). V was cut by 2 bases and J by 3 bases, with 16 bases left in between. The length of the CDR3 is 17 residues. Germline assignment: CDR1 SGHVS and CDR2 FNYEAQ. CDR3 loop: CASSLRGVPRDTGELFF. Here the CDR3 DNA reads TGTGCCAGCAGCTTAAGGGGAGTCCCCCGGGACACCGGGGAGCTGTTTTTT.

The chain employs TRBV9 and TRBJ2-5, with D unclear. Germline V gives CDR1 SGDLS, CDR2 YYNGEE. The CDR3 runs to 17 residues. Between the trimmed V and J ends, which lost 4 bases and 1 base, there was a span of 20 bases. CDR3 sequence reads: CASSPWAEPYFQETQYF. The CDR3 nucleotides read TGTGCCAGCAGCCCGTGGGCGGAACCATATTTCCAAGAGACCCAGTACTTC.

This clone was counted only a few times. The chain recombines TRBV5-1 with TRBJ2-5; tentative D call: TRBD1 (5 bases). CDR1 SGHRS and CDR2 YFSETQ come from the germline V gene. The CDR3 sequence is 15 residues long. Trimming shortened V by 4 bases and J by 2 bases, and 15 bases separated the two germline ends. In DNA, the CDR3 is TGCGCCAGCAGCCCCCAAACAACAGGACAAGAGACCCAGTACTTC. Protein sequence: CASSPQTTGQETQYF.

This clone turned up a few times. The gene calls are TRBV14 and TRBJ2-1, with TRBD2 matching over 7 bases. The germline CDR1 and CDR2 sequences are SGHDN and FVKESK. With 2 bases clipped from V and 0 bases from J, the junction kept 7 bases outside the gene matches. This CDR3 has 17 amino acids. The CDR3 bases are TGTGCCAGCAGCCAACGTCTCCGCGGGAGCTCCTACAATGAGCAGTTCTTC. This gives the protein CASSQRLRGSSYNEQFF.

A note on this clone: Mismatch with germline at one junction end may stem from a read error. CDR3: CASSLPPYESGSIRLF. In nucleotides, the CDR3 is TGTGCCAGCAGCTTACCCCCCTATGAGAGCGGGAGCATTAGGCTCTTC. V is TRBV11-2 and J is TRBJ2-1; 8 nucleotides line up with TRBD2. CDR1 is SGHAT and CDR2 is FQNNGV in the germline V gene. This CDR3 has 16 residues.

This sequence joins TRBV28 and TRBJ1-1; TRBD1 matches 7 bases. CDR1 MDHEN and CDR2 SYDVKM come from the germline V gene. CDR3 length: 14 residues. V shed 5 bases and J 5 bases; nucleotides not matched to a gene: 8. The CDR3 region is CASSPRGGWTEAFF. CDR3 bases: TGTGCCAGCAGTCCCAGGGGGGGATGGACTGAAGCTTTCTTT.

This clone appeared many times. This chain connects TRBV7-2 to TRBJ2-7, with D tentatively TRBD2 (6 bases). The germline CDR1 and CDR2 sequences are SGHTA and FQGNSA. V was clipped by 0 bases and J by 4 bases, with 13 bases between them. The CDR3 spans 15 residues. CDR3 residues: CASSLALVGRYEQYF. CDR3 bases: TGTGCCAGCAGCTTAGCGCTGGTCGGGAGATACGAGCAGTACTTC.

The table lists this clone with a few counts. The chain recombines TRBV30 with TRBJ1-1; unclear D gene. Germline lookup yields CDR1 GTSNPN and CDR2 SVGIG (reference sequence). The CDR3 runs 12 residues. V was clipped by 8 bases and J by 0 bases, with 10 bases between them. The CDR3 region has the DNA TGTGCCGCCAAAGGTCTGAACACTGAAGCTTTCTTT. It is translated as CAAKGLNTEAFF. The full variable domain, with the rest looked up from reference TRBV30 and TRBJ1-1, is SQTIHQWPATLVQPVGSPLSLECTVEGTSNPNLYWYRQAAGRGLQLLFYSVGIGQISSEVPQNLSASRPQDRQFILSSKKLLLSDSGFYLCAAKGLNTEAFFGQGTRLTVV.

The J gene is TRBJ2-3, the V gene TRBV6-5; the match to TRBD2 covers 7 bases. V trimming: 6 bases; J trimming: 1 base; junction bases outside the gene matches: 4. The CDR3 has 14 amino acids. CDR1 is MNHEY, CDR2 SVGAGI, per germline. The CDR3 spells CASSETSGTDTQYF. DNA of the CDR3: TGTGCCAGCAGCGAAACTAGCGGCACAGATACGCAGTATTTT.

The rearrangement joins TRBV10-3 to TRBJ1-2; D is undetermined. V shed 7 bases and J shed 0 bases, with 18 bases lying between them. There are 16 residues in the CDR3. Germline assignment: CDR1 ENHRY and CDR2 SYGVKD. For the CDR3, the DNA is TGTGCCATCACTCCTAGTGACGGGCCCGCTAACTATGGCTACACCTTC. Translation: CAITPSDGPANYGYTF.

The V gene is TRBV5-6, the J gene TRBJ1-6; 7 nucleotides match TRBD1. Germline V gene lookup returns CDR1 SGHDT and CDR2 YYEEEE. CDR3 length: 14 residues. V lost 5 bases, J lost 12 bases, and 11 bases stayed unmatched. CDR3 amino acids: CASRPAGRGVPLHF. CDR3 nucleotide sequence: TGTGCCAGCAGGCCGGCCGGCAGGGGGGTACCCCTCCACTTT.

The V call is TRBV7-7, the J call TRBJ2-5, with 11 bases that match TRBD2. Germline V gene sequence: CDR1 SSHAT, CDR2 FNYEAQ (reference sequence). The CDR3 totals 16 residues. The V gene end was trimmed by 5 bases and the J gene end by 9 bases; junction bases not matched to a gene: 14. The CDR3 loop is CASSQRLAGPQVAQYF. In DNA form, the CDR3 reads TGTGCCAGCAGCCAGAGACTAGCGGGACCTCAGGTGGCCCAGTACTTC.

The chain couples TRBV6-4 to TRBJ1-6; D gene ambiguous. The V and J ends lost 4 bases and 9 bases respectively, with 10 bases between them. In germline, CDR1 is MRHNA, CDR2 SNTAGT. This CDR3 is 13 amino acids long. The CDR3 here is CASSVSRGSPLHF. The CDR3 DNA is TGTGCCAGCAGTGTCTCTCGCGGTTCACCCCTCCACTTT.

This clone appeared a few times. This sequence joins TRBV10-3 and TRBJ1-3; D is undetermined. There are 15 residues in the CDR3. V was trimmed by 6 bases and J by 0 bases, leaving 12 bases between them. The germline gives CDR1 ENHRY, CDR2 SYGVKD. The CDR3 protein is CAIRPDTSSGNTIYF. CDR3 DNA sequence: TGTGCCATCAGGCCGGATACAAGCTCTGGAAACACCATATATTTT.

This clone was seen a handful of times. J is TRBJ2-1 and V is TRBV19; D unclear. The germline V gene has CDR1 LNHDA and CDR2 SQIVND (reference sequence). The CDR3 consists of 15 residues. Trimming took 9 bases from V and 3 from J, leaving 18 bases between them. The CDR3 here is CASRKRGTDYNEQFF. CDR3 nucleotides: TGTGCCAGCAGGAAAAGAGGTACAGACTACAATGAGCAGTTCTTC.

This rearrangement joins TRBV29-1 to TRBJ1-4; D gene unclear. Looked up from germline, CDR1 is SQVTM and CDR2 is ANQGSEA. This CDR3 is 14 amino acids long. The V end lost 0 bases, the J end lost 0 bases, and 5 bases lay between the germline ends. The CDR3 DNA reads as TGCAGCGTTGAAGAAAGGTCAACTAATGAAAAACTGTTTTTT. Translating gives CSVEERSTNEKLFF.

This clone was seen repeatedly, ten times or more. V and J are TRBV2 and TRBJ2-3; D may be TRBD2 (5 bases). CDR3 length: 13 residues. Germline V gene lookup returns CDR1 SNHLY and CDR2 FYNNEI. The V end lost 4 bases, the J end lost 7 bases, and 12 bases lay between the germline ends. The CDR3, as DNA: TGTGCCAGCAGTGTCGTCCGGGAAAATACGCAGTATTTT. This translates into CASSVVRENTQYF.